Each of the 30 T cell receptor beta chains below was sequenced from the same sample in a study of blood T cell repertoires in COVID-19. Profiled with immunoSEQ multiplex PCR; TCRdb holds only in-frame clones, not every one. The table has 150,000 to 200,000 clones, about four fifths seen once; the top ten hold about 12%. Input material: PBMCs or T cells enriched from blood (not recorded which). Receptors originate from a man aged 40-55 years who had recovered from COVID-19.

This chain joins TRBV5-6 and TRBJ2-5; a possible D gene is TRBD1 (5 bases). This CDR3 contains 13 residues. The V gene's germline CDR1 is SGHDT and CDR2 YYEEEE. Trimming shortened V by 1 base and J by 5 bases, and 9 bases separated the two germline ends. The CDR3, as DNA: TGTGCCAGCAGCTTGAGGGGTTCTGAGACCCAGTACTTC. Amino acids: CASSLRGSETQYF. The variable domain in full, completed from reference TRBV5-6 and TRBJ2-5, reads DAGVTQSPTHLIKTRGQQVTLRCSPKSGHDTVSWYQQALGQGPQFIFQYYEEEERQRGNFPDRFSGHQFPNYSSELNVNALLLGDSALYLCASSLRGSETQYFGPGTRLLVL.

The chain carries TRBV7-9 and TRBJ2-1; 7 bases match TRBD1. There are 13 residues in the CDR3. CDR1 is SEHNR and CDR2 is FQNEAQ in the germline V gene (reference sequence). V trimming: 0 bases; J trimming: 8 bases; junction bases outside the gene matches: 1. As DNA, the CDR3 is TGTGCCAGCAGCTTAGCAGGGGGCGATGAGCAGTTCTTC. Translation: CASSLAGGDEQFF.

The V call is TRBV4-2, the J call TRBJ1-6; 7 bases are a match to TRBD1. The length of the CDR3 is 15 residues. Germline CDR1 reads LGHNA; CDR2 reads YNFKEQ. The V segment lost 2 bases and the J segment 8 bases; nucleotides outside the gene matches: 6. The DNA of the CDR3 is TGTGCCAGCAGCCAATCGACAGGGATAGATTCACCCCTCCACTTT. Translation: CASSQSTGIDSPLHF.

This sequence joins TRBV2 and TRBJ1-2; 9 bases are a match to TRBD1. Losses at the gene ends were 8 bases for V and 6 bases for J; bases not matched to a gene: 7. CDR3 length: 13 residues. Per the germline V gene, CDR1 is SNHLY and CDR2 is FYNNEI. CDR3 coding DNA: TGTGCCAGCCGGGACAGGGCTCGTGATGGCTACACCTTC. It encodes CASRDRARDGYTF. The entire variable domain, with the rest obtained from reference TRBV2 and TRBJ1-2, is as follows: EPEVTQTPSHQVTQMGQEVILRCVPISNHLYFYWYRQILGQKVEFLVSFYNNEISEKSEIFDDQFSVERPDGSNFTLKIRSTKLEDSAMYFCASRDRARDGYTFGSGTRLTVV.

The V and J genes are TRBV7-2 and TRBJ2-5, with D possibly being TRBD2 (6 bases). Germline lookup yields CDR1 SGHTA and CDR2 FQGNSA. Trimming shortened V by 6 bases and J by 1 base, and 15 bases separated the two germline ends. CDR3 length: 15 amino acids. The CDR3 sequence is CASSPWGSGQETQYF. CDR3 DNA sequence: TGTGCCAGCAGTCCCTGGGGTAGCGGCCAAGAGACCCAGTACTTC.

This rearrangement joins TRBV9 to TRBJ1-5; no reliable D call. CDR1 and CDR2 from the germline V gene are SGDLS and YYNGEE. The CDR3 is 14 residues long. V was trimmed by 4 bases and J by 9 bases, leaving 17 bases between them. The CDR3 region is CASSPRATVGPQHF. DNA for the CDR3: TGTGCCAGCAGCCCGAGGGCCACGGTGGGGCCCCAGCATTTT.

This clone showed up just once. The chain uses TRBV28 and TRBJ2-6; no firm D call. V lost 7 bases to trimming and J lost 1 base, with 14 bases between them. The CDR3 contains 16 residues. The V gene's germline CDR1 is MDHEN and CDR2 SYDVKM. The CDR3 here is CASTSGVGSGANVLTF. CDR3 in DNA: TGTGCCAGCACTTCCGGAGTCGGGTCTGGGGCCAACGTCCTGACTTTC.

This clone has only a few counts. This sequence joins TRBV7-6 and TRBJ1-6; 8 positions agree with TRBD1. CDR3 length equals 18 residues. V lost 2 bases to trimming and J lost 1 base; unmatched junction nucleotides: 7. Germline V gene sequence: CDR1 SGHVS, CDR2 FNYEAQ. CDR3 sequence (DNA): TGTGCCAGCAGCTTAAATCAGGGACAGGCATCCTATAATTCACCCCTCCACTTT. Residues: CASSLNQGQASYNSPLHF.

This CDR3 reads CASSVGQGFTDTQYF. The CDR3 DNA reads as TGTGCCAGCAGCGTAGGTCAGGGGTTCACAGATACGCAGTATTTT. The rearrangement links TRBV9 to TRBJ2-3, with D perhaps matching TRBD1 (6 bases). Germline loops: CDR1 SGDLS, CDR2 YYNGEE. Trimming stripped 0 bases from V and 2 bases from J, with 10 bases between. The CDR3 sequence is 15 residues long.

This clone was seen only a few times. The CDR3 is CASSLRWGFNEKLFF. CDR3 coding DNA: TGTGCCAGCAGCCTTCGGTGGGGCTTTAATGAAAAACTGTTTTTT. The V gene is TRBV9, the J gene TRBJ1-4; tentative D call: TRBD1 (5 bases). This CDR3 has 15 amino acids. Germline CDR1 is SGDLS and CDR2 is YYNGEE. Trimming stripped 4 bases from V and 4 bases from J, with 14 bases between.

V is TRBV3-1 (or the pseudogene TRBV3-2) and J is TRBJ2-1; 16 bases are a match to TRBD2. V gave up 5 bases and J gave up 6 bases; unmatched junction bases: 4. The CDR3 loop spans 16 amino acids. Germline V gene data show CDR1 as LGHDT and CDR2 as YNNKEL (reference sequence). The CDR3 DNA sequence: TGTGCCAGCAGCTCGGGGACTAGCGGGAGGGTCAATGAGCAGTTCTTC. Translating it yields CASSSGTSGRVNEQFF.

V and J are TRBV18 and TRBJ1-1; no firm D call. CDR3 length equals 16 residues. Trimming took off 1 base at V and 3 bases at J, with 15 bases between the two ends. Germline-derived CDR1 and CDR2 are KGHSH and LQKENI. The CDR3 DNA sequence: TGTGCCAGCTCACCACTGTCACTGGTTGTGGACACTGAAGCTTTCTTT. Translating it yields CASSPLSLVVDTEAFF.

J is TRBJ2-2 and V is TRBV19, with no clear D. The V gene lost 0 bases and the J gene lost 7 bases, with 9 bases spanning the gap. The CDR3 loop spans 14 amino acids. Germline V gene sequence: CDR1 LNHDA, CDR2 SQIVND (reference sequence). CDR3 nucleotides: TGTGCCAGTAGTATAGAATGGGCGAACGGGGAGCTGTTTTTT. It yields the protein CASSIEWANGELFF.

The CDR3 spells CAISSDRQPQHF. In DNA form, the CDR3 reads TGTGCCATCAGCTCAGACAGGCAGCCCCAGCATTTT. V usage is TRBV10-3 and J usage is TRBJ1-5, with D maybe TRBD1 (6 bases). Germline CDR1 ENHRY, CDR2 SYGVKD. Between the trimmed V and J ends, which lost 6 bases and 7 bases, there was a span of 10 bases. The CDR3 extends over 12 amino acids.

The rearrangement links TRBV11-2 to TRBJ2-2, with D unresolved. The ends were cut back, 2 bases at V and 0 bases at J, with 7 bases in the middle. Looked up from germline, CDR1 is SGHAT and CDR2 is FQNNGV. The CDR3 has 15 amino acids. In DNA, the CDR3 is TGTGCCAGCAGCTTATACCAGACGAACACCGGGGAGCTGTTTTTT. Residues: CASSLYQTNTGELFF.

The rearrangement links TRBV6-5 to TRBJ1-5; no reliable D call. Germline V gene sequence: CDR1 MNHEY, CDR2 SVGAGI. Trimming cost V 2 bases and J 3 bases, with 8 bases left between them. The CDR3 is made up of 14 amino acids. CDR3 sequence: CASSYGRANQPQHF. The CDR3 bases are TGTGCCAGCAGTTACGGGCGGGCCAATCAGCCCCAGCATTTT.

The chain uses TRBV6-5 and TRBJ2-7, with a possible D match to TRBD2 (6 bases). Germline CDR1 MNHEY, CDR2 SVGAGI. CDR3 length: 12 residues. Trimming took 2 bases from V and 8 from J, leaving 10 bases between them. CDR3 residues: CASSYGSGQQYF. CDR3 DNA: TGTGCCAGCAGTTACGGTAGCGGACAGCAGTACTTC.

The rearrangement links TRBV7-3 to TRBJ1-2; 10 nucleotides agree with TRBD1. The J segment lost 6 bases and the V segment lost 5 bases, leaving 12 bases of the junction unmatched. CDR1 and CDR2 (germline): SGHTA, FQGTGA. The CDR3 loop spans 16 amino acids. The CDR3 DNA is TGTGCCAGCAGCCTCTATCCGGGACAGGGGATCGATGGCTACACCTTC. Protein sequence: CASSLYPGQGIDGYTF.

Only a few counts were recorded for this clone. The J gene is TRBJ1-6, the V gene TRBV3-1 (or the pseudogene TRBV3-2), with a weak D call TRBD1 (5 bases). The CDR3 is 14 residues long. V was shortened by 0 bases and J by 9 bases, with 9 bases between the two germline ends. Germline loops: CDR1 LGHDT, CDR2 YNNKEL (reference sequence). CDR3 amino acids: CASSQEGGTSPLHF. CDR3 nucleotide sequence: TGTGCCAGCAGCCAAGAGGGGGGTACTTCACCCCTCCACTTT.

This clone was detected a few times. This sample also contains other DNA sequences that code for the same CDR3. The chain uses TRBV7-6 and TRBJ2-1; 8 nucleotides agree with TRBD2. The CDR3 is made up of 16 amino acids. Looked up from germline, CDR1 is SGHVS and CDR2 is FNYEAQ. With V trimmed by 1 base and J by 10 bases, 12 bases remained unmatched. The CDR3 loop is CASSLGGGRALDEQFF. The CDR3 coding sequence is TGTGCCAGCAGCTTAGGCGGGGGGAGGGCCCTGGACGAGCAGTTCTTC.

The V and J genes are TRBV5-4 and TRBJ2-3, with 13 bases lining up with TRBD2. Germline CDR1 SGHNT, CDR2 YYREEE (reference sequence). J was trimmed by 5 bases and V by 3 bases; bases with no gene match: 18. The length of the CDR3 is 20 residues. CDR3: CASSYTLFGLAGDDGDTQYF. CDR3 DNA sequence: TGTGCCAGCAGCTATACCCTGTTCGGACTAGCGGGAGACGATGGAGATACGCAGTATTTT.

Only one count was recorded for this clone. Other DNA variants within this sample encode the same CDR3. V and J are TRBV7-9 and TRBJ2-3, with D hard to call. V was trimmed by 2 bases and J by 3 bases, leaving 6 bases between them. Looked up from germline, CDR1 is SEHNR and CDR2 is FQNEAQ (reference sequence). The CDR3 length is 13 residues. CDR3 in DNA: TGTGCCAGCAGCTTATCCGGGACAGATACGCAGTATTTT. Translated, it gives CASSLSGTDTQYF.

This clone was found a few times. The V call is TRBV4-3, the J call TRBJ1-2; D gene ambiguous. The V gene lost 2 bases and the J gene lost 4 bases, with 11 bases spanning the gap. The CDR3 extends over 14 amino acids. The V gene's germline CDR1 is LGHNA and CDR2 YSLEER. The CDR3 DNA reads TGCGCCAGCAGCCAATTTTCAGGATTCTATGGCTACACCTTC. This translates into CASSQFSGFYGYTF.

The chain couples TRBV5-1 to TRBJ1-1; 7 nucleotides agree with TRBD1. This CDR3 contains 15 residues. Germline CDR1 is SGHRS and CDR2 is YFSETQ. The V segment lost 4 bases and the J segment 7 bases; nucleotides outside the gene matches: 13. CDR3 sequence: CASSTPSTGVIEAFF. CDR3 nucleotides: TGCGCCAGCAGCACCCCCTCCACAGGGGTAATTGAAGCTTTCTTT.

This clone was seen only once. The chain employs TRBV10-3 and TRBJ1-1, with TRBD1 matching 8 bases. The V and J ends lost 8 bases and 4 bases, in that order; junction bases with no gene match: 9. The CDR3 sequence is 14 residues long. Germline values: CDR1 ENHRY, CDR2 SYGVKD. The DNA for the CDR3 is TGTGCCATCGCCCCCTCAGGGGGCCGCACTGAAGCTTTCTTT. It translates to CAIAPSGGRTEAFF.

The chain joins TRBV5-1 to TRBJ2-1; possibly TRBD2 for D (6 bases). Trimming removed 4 bases at V and 1 base at J, with 9 bases between. The CDR3 covers 14 residues. CDR1 is SGHRS, CDR2 YFSETQ, per germline. The CDR3 DNA follows: TGCGCCAGCAGCCCGGGGGATTCCTACAATGAGCAGTTCTTC. It yields the protein CASSPGDSYNEQFF.

V usage is TRBV28 and J usage is TRBJ1-5; 7 bases are a match to TRBD1. Trimming cost V 3 bases and J 7 bases; bases outside gene matches: 9. Germline CDR1 and CDR2: MDHEN and SYDVKM. The CDR3 loop spans 15 amino acids. DNA of the CDR3: TGTGCCAGCAGTTTGACAGGGCTAGTTAGGCAGCCCCAGCATTTT. Residues: CASSLTGLVRQPQHF.

The chain couples TRBV29-1 to TRBJ2-5; 9 nucleotides agree with TRBD1. The CDR3 loop spans 12 amino acids. Looked up from germline, CDR1 is SQVTM and CDR2 is ANQGSEA. Trimming at V came to 5 bases and at J to 5 bases, leaving 3 bases not matched to a gene. CDR3 loop: CSVLDRGETQYF. DNA of the CDR3: TGCAGCGTTCTGGACAGGGGTGAGACCCAGTACTTC.

The chain couples TRBV6-2 or TRBV6-3 to TRBJ1-4; 8 nucleotides line up with TRBD1. V lost 4 bases, J lost 10 bases, and 11 bases stayed unmatched. In germline, CDR1 is MNHEY, CDR2 SVGEGT. The CDR3 has 15 amino acids. The CDR3, as DNA: TGTGCCAGCAGTTCCCCGGGACAGGAAATCGGAAAACTGTTTTTT. Protein sequence: CASSSPGQEIGKLFF.

The chain has TRBV4-3 and TRBJ2-5, with TRBD1 identical over 8 bases. The CDR3 covers 15 residues. With V trimmed by 1 base and J by 3 bases, 4 bases remained unmatched. The germline gives CDR1 LGHNA, CDR2 YSLEER. The CDR3 DNA reads TGCGCCAGCAGCCAAGTGGTGACAGGGGAAGAGACCCAGTACTTC. It translates to CASSQVVTGEETQYF.